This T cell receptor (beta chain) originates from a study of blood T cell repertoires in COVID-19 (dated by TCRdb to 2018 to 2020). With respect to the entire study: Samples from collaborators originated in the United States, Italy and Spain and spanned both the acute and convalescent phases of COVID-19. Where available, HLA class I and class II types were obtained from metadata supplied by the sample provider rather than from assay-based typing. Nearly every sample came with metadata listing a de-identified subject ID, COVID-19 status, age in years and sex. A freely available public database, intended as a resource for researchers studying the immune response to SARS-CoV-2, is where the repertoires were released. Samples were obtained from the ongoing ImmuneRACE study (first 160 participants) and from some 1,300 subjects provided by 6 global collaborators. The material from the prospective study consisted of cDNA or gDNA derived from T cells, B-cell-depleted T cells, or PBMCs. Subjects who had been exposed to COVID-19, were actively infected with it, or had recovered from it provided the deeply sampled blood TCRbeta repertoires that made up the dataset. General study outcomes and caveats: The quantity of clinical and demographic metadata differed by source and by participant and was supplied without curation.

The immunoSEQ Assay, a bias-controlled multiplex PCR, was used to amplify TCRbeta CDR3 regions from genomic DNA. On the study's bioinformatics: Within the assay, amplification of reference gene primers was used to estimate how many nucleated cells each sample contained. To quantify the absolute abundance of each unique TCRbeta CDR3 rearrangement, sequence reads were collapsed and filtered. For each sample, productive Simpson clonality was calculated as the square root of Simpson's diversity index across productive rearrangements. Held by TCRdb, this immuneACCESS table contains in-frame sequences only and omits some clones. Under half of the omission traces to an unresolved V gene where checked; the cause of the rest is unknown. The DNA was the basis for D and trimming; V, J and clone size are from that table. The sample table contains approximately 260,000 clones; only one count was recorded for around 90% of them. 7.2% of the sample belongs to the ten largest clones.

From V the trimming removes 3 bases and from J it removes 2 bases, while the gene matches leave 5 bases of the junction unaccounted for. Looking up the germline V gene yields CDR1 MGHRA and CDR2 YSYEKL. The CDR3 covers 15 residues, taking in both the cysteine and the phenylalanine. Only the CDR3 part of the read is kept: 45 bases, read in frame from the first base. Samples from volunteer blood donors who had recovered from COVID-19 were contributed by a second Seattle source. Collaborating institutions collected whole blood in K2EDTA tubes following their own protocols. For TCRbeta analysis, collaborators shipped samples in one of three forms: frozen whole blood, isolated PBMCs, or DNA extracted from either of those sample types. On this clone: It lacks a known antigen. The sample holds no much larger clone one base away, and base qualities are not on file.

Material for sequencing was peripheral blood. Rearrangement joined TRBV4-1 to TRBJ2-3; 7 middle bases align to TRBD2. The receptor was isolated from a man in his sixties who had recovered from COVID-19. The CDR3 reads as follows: CASSQGGDLTDTQYF. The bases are TGCGCCAGCAGCCAGGGGGGGGACCTCACAGATACGCAGTATTTT.